These T cell receptor beta chains were read from a single sample in a study of T-cell reconstitution after alpha-beta-depleted transplantation in children. TCRdb passed the PCR reads through MiXCR, listing each CDR3 protein once. The sample includes a few hundred thousand distinct CDR3 sequences, 25% to 30% of them seen just once. The material was PBMCs, obtained before TCRalphabeta/CD19-depleted stem cell transplant. Receptor source: a boy under three years old with Wiskott-Aldrich syndrome, due to receive a stem cell transplant. The CDR3 runs from the conserved cysteine through the conserved F or W. A D gene is named only where the DNA matches it firmly. Clone size is not always given. Where it is, it says once, few, many or a class for expanded clones.

v_gene: TRBV6-1; j_gene: TRBJ2-7; d_gene: -; abundance: few; CDR3aa: CASRPTSYEQYF; CDR3nt: TGTGCCAGCAGACCAACTAGCTACGAGCAGTACTTC
v_gene: TRBV28; j_gene: TRBJ2-1; d_gene: TRBD1; abundance: -; CDR3aa: CASATGGSYNEQFF; CDR3nt: TGTGCCAGCGCCACAGGGGGCTCCTACAATGAGCAGTTCTTC
v_gene: TRBV6-1; j_gene: TRBJ2-1; d_gene: -; abundance: -; CDR3aa: CASSDGHLSPSYNEQFF; CDR3nt: TGTGCCAGCAGTGATGGTCACCTTAGCCCCTCCTACAATGAGCAGTTCTTC
v_gene: TRBV4-2; j_gene: TRBJ1-1; d_gene: -; abundance: -; CDR3aa: CASSQETRGTEAFF; CDR3nt: TGTGCCAGCAGCCAAGAGACAAGGGGCACTGAAGCTTTCTTT
v_gene: TRBV3-1; j_gene: TRBJ2-1; d_gene: -; abundance: -; CDR3aa: CASSQERVRGEQFF; CDR3nt: TGTGCCAGCAGCCAAGAGAGAGTGCGGGGAGAGCAGTTCTTC
v_gene: TRBV30; j_gene: TRBJ1-5; d_gene: -; abundance: -; CDR3aa: CAWSKGMGQPQHF; CDR3nt: TGTGCCTGGTCCAAGGGTATGGGTCAGCCCCAGCATTTT
v_gene: TRBV5-1; j_gene: TRBJ1-1; d_gene: -; abundance: few; CDR3aa: CASHPLGGVNTEAFF; CDR3nt: TGCGCCAGCCATCCCCTGGGGGGGGTGAACACTGAAGCTTTCTTT
v_gene: TRBV5-1; j_gene: TRBJ2-3; d_gene: -; abundance: -; CDR3aa: CASSLVAYTDTQYF; CDR3nt: TGCGCCAGCAGCTTGGTGGCTTACACAGATACGCAGTATTTT
v_gene: TRBV11-2; j_gene: TRBJ2-1; d_gene: -; abundance: -; CDR3aa: CASSLDFAGYNEQFF; CDR3nt: TGTGCCAGCAGCTTAGACTTCGCGGGCTACAATGAGCAGTTCTTC
v_gene: TRBV7-2; j_gene: TRBJ2-7; d_gene: TRBD2; abundance: -; CDR3aa: CASSFSSGTVPYEQYF; CDR3nt: TGTGCCAGCAGCTTTAGTAGCGGGACCGTCCCCTACGAGCAGTACTTC
v_gene: TRBV5-1; j_gene: TRBJ2-1; d_gene: -; abundance: -; CDR3aa: CASSLRAGSYNEQFF; CDR3nt: TGCGCCAGCAGCTTGCGGGCCGGCTCCTACAATGAGCAGTTCTTC
v_gene: TRBV5-1; j_gene: TRBJ2-1; d_gene: TRBD1; abundance: many; CDR3aa: CASTPGDSSYNEQFF; CDR3nt: TGCGCCAGCACCCCTGGGGACAGTTCCTACAATGAGCAGTTCTTC
v_gene: TRBV7-8; j_gene: TRBJ2-1; d_gene: TRBD2; abundance: -; CDR3aa: CASSFVLAVSYNEQFF; CDR3nt: TGTGCCAGCAGCTTCGTCCTAGCGGTCTCCTACAATGAGCAGTTCTTC
v_gene: TRBV18; j_gene: TRBJ1-4; d_gene: -; abundance: few; CDR3aa: CASSPDSTNEKLFF; CDR3nt: TGTGCCAGCTCACCGGACTCAACTAATGAAAAACTGTTTTTT
v_gene: TRBV4-1; j_gene: TRBJ2-3; d_gene: -; abundance: -; CDR3aa: CASSQEHIRVDTQYF; CDR3nt: TGCGCCAGCAGCCAAGAGCACATCCGGGTAGATACGCAGTATTTT
v_gene: TRBV6-1; j_gene: TRBJ1-5; d_gene: TRBD1; abundance: -; CDR3aa: CASSRGHNQPQHF; CDR3nt: TGTGCCAGCAGCAGGGGGCACAATCAGCCCCAGCATTTT
v_gene: TRBV7-9; j_gene: TRBJ2-5; d_gene: -; abundance: once; CDR3aa: CASSFIPVADKETQYF; CDR3nt: TGTGCCAGCAGCTTCATCCCGGTGGCAGATAAAGAGACCCAGTACTTC
v_gene: TRBV4-2; j_gene: TRBJ2-5; d_gene: TRBD2; abundance: -; CDR3aa: CASSQGNILAGVEETQYF; CDR3nt: TGTGCCAGCAGCCAAGGAAATATCCTAGCGGGAGTGGAAGAGACCCAGTACTTC
v_gene: TRBV20-1; j_gene: TRBJ2-3; d_gene: -; abundance: -; CDR3aa: CSASALQSTDTQYF; CDR3nt: TGCAGTGCTAGTGCACTCCAGAGCACAGATACGCAGTATTTT